This paragraph covers one T cell receptor beta chain sequence. This entry comes from a study of shared clonotypes between healthy human individuals. Germline trimming cut 8 bases from V and 4 bases from J; bases unmatched to any gene: 9. The CDR3 is made up of 14 amino acids. Germline V lookup: CDR1 SEHNR, CDR2 FQNEAQ (reference sequence). Profiled with immunoSEQ multiplex PCR; TCRdb holds only in-frame clones, not every one. This table holds fewer than 2.5 million clones, roughly 93% found once. Sequenced input: naive CD4+ T cells from PBMCs. As to subset: CD45RA+ positively selected. The chain joins TRBV7-9 to TRBJ2-5; 8 bases map to TRBD1. The receptor was derived from a man between 18 and 35 years old in good health. Some clones in this sample may be carry-over from other donors' samples. CDR3 sequence reads: CASGRQGTPETQYF. CDR3 nucleotide sequence: TGTGCCAGCGGTCGACAGGGGACCCCAGAGACCCAGTACTTC.